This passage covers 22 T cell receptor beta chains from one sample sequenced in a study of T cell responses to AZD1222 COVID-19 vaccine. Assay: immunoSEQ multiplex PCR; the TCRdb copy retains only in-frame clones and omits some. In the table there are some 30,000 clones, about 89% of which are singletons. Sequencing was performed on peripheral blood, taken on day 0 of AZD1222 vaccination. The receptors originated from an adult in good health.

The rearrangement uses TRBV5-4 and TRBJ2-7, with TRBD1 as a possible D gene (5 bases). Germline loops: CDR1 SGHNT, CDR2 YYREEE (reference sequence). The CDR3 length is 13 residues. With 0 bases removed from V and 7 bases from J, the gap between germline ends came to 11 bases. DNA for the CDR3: TGTGCCAGCAGCTTGGTCAGGGTGGGAGAGCAGTACTTC. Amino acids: CASSLVRVGEQYF.

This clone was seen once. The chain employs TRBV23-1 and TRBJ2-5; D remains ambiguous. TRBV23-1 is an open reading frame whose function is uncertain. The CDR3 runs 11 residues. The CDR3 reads CAKSRIETQYF. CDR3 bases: TGCGCGAAGAGCCGGATCGAGACCCAGTACTTC.

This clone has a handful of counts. The CDR3 DNA reads as TGTGCCAGCAGTGAATGGCGTTCAACTAATGAAAAACTGTTTTTT. Translation: CASSEWRSTNEKLFF. V usage is TRBV6-1 and J usage is TRBJ1-4; D is unresolved. The CDR3 runs to 15 residues. The germline V gene encodes CDR1 MNHNS and CDR2 SASEGT. Trimming took off 2 bases at V and 0 bases at J, with 7 bases between the two ends.

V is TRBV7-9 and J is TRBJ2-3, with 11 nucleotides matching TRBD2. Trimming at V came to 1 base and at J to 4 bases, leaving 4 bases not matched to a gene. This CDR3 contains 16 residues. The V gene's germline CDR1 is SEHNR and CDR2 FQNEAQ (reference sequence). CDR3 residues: CASSLVGTSGPDTQYF. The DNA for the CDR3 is TGTGCCAGCAGCTTAGTAGGGACTAGCGGACCAGATACGCAGTATTTT. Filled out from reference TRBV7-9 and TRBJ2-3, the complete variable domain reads DTGVSQNPRHKITKRGQNVTFRCDPISEHNRLYWYRQTLGQGPEFLTYFQNEAQLEKSRLLSDRFSAERPKGSFSTLEIQRTEQGDSAMYLCASSLVGTSGPDTQYFGPGTRLTVL.

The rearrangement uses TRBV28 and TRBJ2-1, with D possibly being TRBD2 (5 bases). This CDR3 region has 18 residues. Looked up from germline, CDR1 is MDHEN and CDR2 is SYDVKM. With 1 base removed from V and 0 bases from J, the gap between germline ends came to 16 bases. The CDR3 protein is CASSLSPGLGSSYNEQFF. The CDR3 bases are TGTGCCAGCAGTTTATCACCTGGGCTAGGGAGCTCCTACAATGAGCAGTTCTTC.

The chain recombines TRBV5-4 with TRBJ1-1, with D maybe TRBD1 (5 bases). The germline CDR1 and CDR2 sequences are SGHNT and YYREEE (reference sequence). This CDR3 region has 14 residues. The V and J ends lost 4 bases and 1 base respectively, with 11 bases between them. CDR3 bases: TGTGCCAGCAGCATTCTGGGGCGGAACACTGAAGCTTTCTTT. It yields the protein CASSILGRNTEAFF.

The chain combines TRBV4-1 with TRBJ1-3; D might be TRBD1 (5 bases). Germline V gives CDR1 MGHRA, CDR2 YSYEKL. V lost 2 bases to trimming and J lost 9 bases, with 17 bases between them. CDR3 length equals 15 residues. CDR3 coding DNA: TGCGCCAGCAGCCAAACCTCCCCAGGGTTGGGCACCATATATTTT. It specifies CASSQTSPGLGTIYF.

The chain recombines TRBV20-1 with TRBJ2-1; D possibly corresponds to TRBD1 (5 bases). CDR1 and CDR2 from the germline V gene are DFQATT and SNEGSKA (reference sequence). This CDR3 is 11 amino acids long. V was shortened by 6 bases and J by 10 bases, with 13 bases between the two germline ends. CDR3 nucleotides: TGCAGTGCCACCCTGGGGCTAGAGCAGTTCTTC. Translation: CSATLGLEQFF.

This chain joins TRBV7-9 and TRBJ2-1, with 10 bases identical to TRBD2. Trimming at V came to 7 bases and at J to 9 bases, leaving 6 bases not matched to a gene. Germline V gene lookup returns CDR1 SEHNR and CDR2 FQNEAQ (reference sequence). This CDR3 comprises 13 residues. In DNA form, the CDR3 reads TGTGCCAGCACTTTAGCGGGAGGTCCTGAGCAGTTCTTC. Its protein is CASTLAGGPEQFF.

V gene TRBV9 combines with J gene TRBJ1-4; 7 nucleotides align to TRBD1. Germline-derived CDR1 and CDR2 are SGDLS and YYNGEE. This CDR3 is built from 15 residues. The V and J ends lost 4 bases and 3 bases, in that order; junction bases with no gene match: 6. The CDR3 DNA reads TGTGCCAGCAGCCCGACAGGGTCGGCTAATGAAAAACTGTTTTTT. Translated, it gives CASSPTGSANEKLFF.

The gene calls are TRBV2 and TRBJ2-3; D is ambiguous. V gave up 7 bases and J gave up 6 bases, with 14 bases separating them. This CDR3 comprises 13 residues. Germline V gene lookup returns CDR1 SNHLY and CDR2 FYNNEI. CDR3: CASKLRSLDTQYF. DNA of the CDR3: TGTGCCAGCAAGCTTAGGAGCTTGGATACGCAGTATTTT.

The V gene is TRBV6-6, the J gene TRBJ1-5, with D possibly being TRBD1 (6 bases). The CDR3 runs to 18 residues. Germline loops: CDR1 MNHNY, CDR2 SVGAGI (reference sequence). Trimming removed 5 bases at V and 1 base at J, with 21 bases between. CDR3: CASSPTPRGGWSNQPQHF. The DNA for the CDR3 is TGTGCCAGCAGTCCGACACCCAGGGGTGGTTGGAGCAATCAGCCCCAGCATTTT.

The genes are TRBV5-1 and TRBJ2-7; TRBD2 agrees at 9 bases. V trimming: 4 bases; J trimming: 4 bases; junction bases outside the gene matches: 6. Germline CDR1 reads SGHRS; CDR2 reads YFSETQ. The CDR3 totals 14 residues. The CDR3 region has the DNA TGCGCCAGCAGCATACGGACTAGCGAGTACGAGCAGTACTTC. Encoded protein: CASSIRTSEYEQYF.

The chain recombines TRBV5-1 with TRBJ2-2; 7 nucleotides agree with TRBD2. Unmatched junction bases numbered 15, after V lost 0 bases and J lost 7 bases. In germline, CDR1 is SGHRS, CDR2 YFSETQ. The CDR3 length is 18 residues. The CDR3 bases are TGCGCCAGCAGCTTGGGTCCGAGCGGGAACGAAGGTATCGGGGAGCTGTTTTTT. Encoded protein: CASSLGPSGNEGIGELFF.

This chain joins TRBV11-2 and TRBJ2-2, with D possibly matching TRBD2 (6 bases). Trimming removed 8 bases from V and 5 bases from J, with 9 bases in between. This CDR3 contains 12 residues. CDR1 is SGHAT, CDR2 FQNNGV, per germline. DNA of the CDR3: TGTGCCAGCGGGGCGGGGACCGGGGAGCTGTTTTTT. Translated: CASGAGTGELFF.

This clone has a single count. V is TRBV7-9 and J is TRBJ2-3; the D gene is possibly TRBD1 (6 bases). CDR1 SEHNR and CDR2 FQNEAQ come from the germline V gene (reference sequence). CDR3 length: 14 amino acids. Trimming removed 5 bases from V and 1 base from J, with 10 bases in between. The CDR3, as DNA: TGTGCCAGCAGCCCCCAGGGGCGCACAGATACGCAGTATTTT. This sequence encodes CASSPQGRTDTQYF.

CDR3 sequence (DNA): TGTGCCAGCAACCCGGACGGACTCATGAACACTGAAGCTTTCTTT. This codes for CASNPDGLMNTEAFF. The chain couples TRBV6-2 or TRBV6-3 to TRBJ1-1; no clear D. CDR3 size: 15 residues. V was shortened by 7 bases and J by 0 bases, with 15 bases between the two germline ends. The germline V gene has CDR1 MNHEY and CDR2 SVGEGT.

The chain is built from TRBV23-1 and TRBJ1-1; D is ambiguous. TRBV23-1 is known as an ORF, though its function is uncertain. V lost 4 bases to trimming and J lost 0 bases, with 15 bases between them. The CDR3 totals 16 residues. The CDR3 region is CASSREEVKMNTEAFF. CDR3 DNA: TGCGCCAGCAGTCGCGAGGAGGTCAAGATGAACACTGAAGCTTTCTTT.

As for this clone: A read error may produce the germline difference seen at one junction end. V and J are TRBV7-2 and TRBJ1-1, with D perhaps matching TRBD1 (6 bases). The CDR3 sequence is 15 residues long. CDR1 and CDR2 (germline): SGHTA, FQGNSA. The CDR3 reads CASSIAGVGNTEAFF. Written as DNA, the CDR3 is TGTGCCAGCAGCATAGCAGGGGTAGGGAACACTGAAGCTTTCTTT.

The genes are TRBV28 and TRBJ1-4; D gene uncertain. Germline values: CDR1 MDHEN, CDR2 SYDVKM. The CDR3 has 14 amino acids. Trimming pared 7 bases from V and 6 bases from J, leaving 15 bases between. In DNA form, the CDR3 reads TGTGCCAGCACCCCGGGTGGGTGGGATGAAAAACTGTTTTTT. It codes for CASTPGGWDEKLFF.

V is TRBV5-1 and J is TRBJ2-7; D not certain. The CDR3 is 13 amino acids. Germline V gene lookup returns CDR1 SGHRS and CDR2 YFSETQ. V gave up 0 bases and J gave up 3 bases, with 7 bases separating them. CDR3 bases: TGCGCCAGCAGCTTGGGGGTTGGCTACGAGCAGTACTTC. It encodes CASSLGVGYEQYF.

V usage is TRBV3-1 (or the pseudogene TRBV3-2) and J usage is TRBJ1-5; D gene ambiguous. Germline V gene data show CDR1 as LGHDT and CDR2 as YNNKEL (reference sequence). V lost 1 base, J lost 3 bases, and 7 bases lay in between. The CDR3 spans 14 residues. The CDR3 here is CASSQGSNNQPQHF. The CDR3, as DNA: TGTGCCAGCAGCCAAGGGAGTAACAATCAGCCCCAGCATTTT.